This entry lists 21 T cell receptor beta chains sequenced from one sample in a study of blood T cell repertoires in COVID-19. Method: immunoSEQ multiplex PCR; TCRdb's copy keeps in-frame clones and lacks some. The sample lists fewer than 200,000 clones, less than 90% occurring once. Specimen: PBMCs or T cells enriched from blood (not recorded which). All receptors come from a woman aged 45-59 years who had recovered from COVID-19.

The V and J genes are TRBV11-2 and TRBJ1-4, with D unclear. The CDR3 loop spans 15 amino acids. V was trimmed by 1 base and J by 2 bases, leaving 8 bases between them. Germline lookup yields CDR1 SGHAT and CDR2 FQNNGV. The CDR3 sequence is CASSLVRGTNEKLFF. The CDR3 nucleotides are TGTGCCAGCAGCTTAGTACGCGGGACTAATGAAAAACTGTTTTTT.

V gene TRBV4-1 combines with J gene TRBJ2-1; possibly TRBD2 for D (5 bases). V was clipped by 1 base and J by 0 bases, with 13 bases between them. This CDR3 is built from 17 residues. The germline V gene has CDR1 MGHRA and CDR2 YSYEKL. CDR3 region: CASSQVSQAVSYNEQFF. The DNA of the CDR3 is TGCGCCAGCAGCCAAGTTTCTCAAGCGGTCTCCTACAATGAGCAGTTCTTC.

This clone appeared once. This sequence joins TRBV12-5 and TRBJ2-1, with D tentatively TRBD1 (5 bases). Germline V CDR1 and CDR2: LGHNT, FRNRAP. V lost 7 bases, J lost 10 bases, and 14 bases lay in between. The CDR3 has 12 residues. The CDR3 DNA sequence: TGTGCTAGTGACAAAGGGGTAGGCGAGCAGTTCTTC. As protein: CASDKGVGEQFF.

V is TRBV6-1 and J is TRBJ1-5; no clear D gene. Trimming stripped 3 bases from V and 6 bases from J, with 12 bases between. Germline CDR1 is MNHNS and CDR2 is SASEGT. The length of the CDR3 is 14 residues. The CDR3 coding sequence is TGTGCCAGCAGTGACGTCGCGGGGAGTCAGCCCCAGCATTTT. This codes for CASSDVAGSQPQHF.

The chain recombines TRBV30 with TRBJ1-6, with D possibly being TRBD1 (5 bases). The CDR3 length is 16 residues. With 1 base removed from V and 11 bases from J, the gap between germline ends came to 21 bases. CDR1 and CDR2 (germline): GTSNPN, SVGIG (reference sequence). The CDR3 DNA reads as TGTGCCTGGAGTGGGGACTTGCAGGGAAGAGCTCCACCCCTCCACTTT. Translated, it gives CAWSGDLQGRAPPLHF.

The rearrangement joins TRBV21-1 to TRBJ1-3. TRBV21-1 is recorded as a pseudogene. The CDR3 consists of 13 residues. CDR3 region: CASSCPGRNTIYF. The CDR3 DNA reads as TGTGCCAGCAGCTGTCCCGGGAGAAACACCATATATTTT.

This clone was seen a handful of times. The rearrangement joins TRBV28 to TRBJ1-2; D perhaps matches TRBD1 (6 bases). With 6 bases removed from V and 3 bases from J, the gap between germline ends came to 17 bases. CDR3 length equals 15 residues. CDR1 and CDR2 (germline): MDHEN, SYDVKM. CDR3 amino acids: CASRRPGEGDYGYTF. The CDR3 DNA reads TGTGCCAGCAGGCGTCCAGGGGAGGGGGACTATGGCTACACCTTC.

V is TRBV6-5 and J is TRBJ1-1; TRBD1 matches 7 bases. Trimming cost V 6 bases and J 0 bases; bases outside gene matches: 10. Germline CDR1 and CDR2: MNHEY and SVGAGI. The CDR3 length is 16 residues. CDR3 nucleotide sequence: TGTGCCAGCAGATACCGGACAGGAGTGATGAACACTGAAGCTTTCTTT. Protein product: CASRYRTGVMNTEAFF.

The chain couples TRBV9 to TRBJ2-5; D is ambiguous. The V gene lost 0 bases and the J gene lost 4 bases, with 13 bases spanning the gap. The CDR3 loop spans 15 amino acids. CDR1 is SGDLS and CDR2 is YYNGEE in the germline V gene. The CDR3 loop reads CASSVGSLGPETQYF. In DNA form, the CDR3 reads TGTGCCAGCAGCGTAGGTAGCCTCGGTCCAGAGACCCAGTACTTC.

CDR3 sequence reads: CASGLVTGQSSGNTIYF. The CDR3 DNA sequence: TGTGCTAGTGGTTTGGTCACGGGACAGAGCTCTGGAAACACCATATATTTT. This rearrangement joins TRBV12-5 to TRBJ1-3; 7 nucleotides agree with TRBD1. Germline V CDR1 and CDR2: LGHNT, FRNRAP. The V and J ends lost 0 bases and 0 bases, in that order; junction bases with no gene match: 5. The CDR3 covers 17 residues.

The gene calls are TRBV5-1 and TRBJ2-1, with a possible D match to TRBD2 (6 bases). This CDR3 region has 14 residues. Germline CDR1 SGHRS, CDR2 YFSETQ. The germline V and J ends were trimmed by 8 bases and 3 bases, with 15 bases remaining between them. The CDR3 here is CASSGDLVYNEQFF. The CDR3 bases are TGCGCCAGTTCGGGGGACCTCGTCTACAATGAGCAGTTCTTC.

This chain links TRBV19 with TRBJ2-4, with 8 bases aligning to TRBD1. In germline, CDR1 is LNHDA, CDR2 SQIVND (reference sequence). The CDR3 spans 13 residues. The V gene end was trimmed by 10 bases and the J gene end by 8 bases; junction bases not matched to a gene: 10. The CDR3, as DNA: TGTGCCACTGACGACAGGGGAGCGGACATTCAGTACTTC. It encodes CATDDRGADIQYF.

This chain joins TRBV28 and TRBJ1-3, with no clear D. In germline, CDR1 is MDHEN, CDR2 SYDVKM. Trimming pared 5 bases from V and 4 bases from J, leaving 12 bases between. This CDR3 spans 14 amino acids. The CDR3 region is CASSPYGGGNTIYF. The CDR3 DNA follows: TGTGCCAGCAGTCCCTACGGCGGGGGAAACACCATATATTTT.

The rearrangement joins TRBV4-3 to TRBJ2-6; perhaps TRBD1 as D (6 bases). V was cut by 4 bases and J by 0 bases, with 16 bases left in between. Germline CDR1 is LGHNA and CDR2 is YSLEER. The CDR3 contains 18 residues. CDR3 amino acids: CASSPSVWGLSGANVLTF. DNA of the CDR3: TGCGCCAGCAGCCCCAGTGTTTGGGGGCTCTCTGGGGCCAACGTCCTGACTTTC.

This sequence joins TRBV6-5 and TRBJ1-3, with a possible D match to TRBD1 (6 bases). CDR3 length: 15 residues. Trimming left V 6 bases short and J 3 bases short, with 15 bases between. CDR1 and CDR2 (germline): MNHEY, SVGAGI. The DNA for the CDR3 is TGTGCCAGCAGGAGGCCGGGGGGCGGTGGAAACACCATATATTTT. Amino acids: CASRRPGGGGNTIYF.

This clone has a single count. The chain recombines TRBV30 with TRBJ1-5; a possible D gene is TRBD1 (5 bases). The germline V gene encodes CDR1 GTSNPN and CDR2 SVGIG (reference sequence). V lost 5 bases to trimming and J lost 7 bases, with 18 bases between them. The CDR3 is made up of 14 amino acids. For the CDR3, the DNA is TGTGCCTGGGGGAGGGGAGGGGCGAACCAGCCCCAGCATTTT. Protein product: CAWGRGGANQPQHF.

This clone is medium-sized (0.01 to 0.1%) within its sample. V and J are TRBV6-2 or TRBV6-3 and TRBJ2-1, with TRBD2 matching 7 bases. The CDR3 runs 12 residues. V was pared by 4 bases and J by 8 bases, with 2 bases of the junction left unmatched. Germline V lookup: CDR1 MNHEY, CDR2 SVGEGT. The CDR3 region has the DNA TGTGCCAGCAGTTGGCTAGCGGATGAGCAGTTCTTC. Encoded protein: CASSWLADEQFF.

The chain is built from TRBV6-2 or TRBV6-3 and TRBJ1-2, with TRBD1 as a possible D gene (5 bases). Germline lookup yields CDR1 MNHEY and CDR2 SVGEGT. Trimming pared 3 bases from V and 4 bases from J, leaving 12 bases between. CDR3 size: 14 residues. CDR3 nucleotides: TGTGCCAGCAGTTATATGGGGGACTCCTATGGCTACACCTTC. This gives the protein CASSYMGDSYGYTF.

This chain links TRBV7-9 with TRBJ1-5; 7 bases are a match to TRBD1. Germline CDR1 reads SEHNR; CDR2 reads FQNEAQ (reference sequence). The length of the CDR3 is 14 residues. The V gene end was trimmed by 5 bases and the J gene end by 7 bases; junction bases not matched to a gene: 8. The CDR3 region has the DNA TGTGCCAGCAGCACCGGGACAGCACCCCAGCCCCAGCATTTT. It is translated as CASSTGTAPQPQHF.

The rearrangement links TRBV19 to TRBJ1-1, with 8 bases lining up with TRBD1. From germline, CDR1 is LNHDA and CDR2 SQIVND (reference sequence). The CDR3 runs to 17 residues. Losses at the gene ends were 5 bases for V and 0 bases for J; bases not matched to a gene: 11. CDR3 bases: TGTGCCAGTAGTTCATTGGGGGACAGGAGTATGAACACTGAAGCTTTCTTT. Its protein is CASSSLGDRSMNTEAFF.

The rearrangement links TRBV5-1 to TRBJ1-2; weak D call: TRBD1 (6 bases). This CDR3 is 14 amino acids long. The germline V gene encodes CDR1 SGHRS and CDR2 YFSETQ. Trimming took 7 bases from V and 3 from J, leaving 16 bases between them. CDR3 sequence: CASAPGEQYYGYTF. The CDR3 bases are TGCGCCAGCGCTCCAGGGGAGCAGTACTATGGCTACACCTTC.